These T cell receptor beta chains were read from a single sample in a study of Tregs in tolerant kidney transplant recipients. Assay: immunoSEQ multiplex PCR; the TCRdb copy retains only in-frame clones and omits some. Here the sample spans over 60,000 clones, 98% being singletons. The sequences come from CD4+ T cells from blood, collected before the transplant. These receptors all come from a human donor who received a combined kidney and bone marrow transplant. Each CDR3 is given with its conserved first and last residue. D genes are given only for firm matches. Part of the rows lack a size; the others show once, few, many or a class for expanded clones.

j_call v_call clone_size d_call cdr3_nt cdr3_aa
TRBJ1-1 TRBV15 NA TRBD1 TGTGCCACCAGCACGGACAGGGGGATCCCTGAAGCTTTCTTT CATSTDRGIPEAFF
TRBJ1-1 TRBV5-1 once NA TGCGCCAGCAGCCCTCAGGAGGGCACTGAAGCTTTCTTT CASSPQEGTEAFF
TRBJ2-1 TRBV5-5 NA TRBD2 TGTGCCAGCAGCCTGGGACTAGCGGGAGCCCACTACAATGAGCAGTTCTTC CASSLGLAGAHYNEQFF
TRBJ1-1 TRBV4-1 few NA TGCGCCAGCCCTGCGGTGAACACTGAAGCTTTCTTT CASPAVNTEAFF
TRBJ1-1 TRBV4-3 NA TRBD1 TGCGCCAGCAGCCAAGATCAGGGGGACACTGAAGCTTTCTTT CASSQDQGDTEAFF
TRBJ1-2 TRBV4-2 NA TRBD1 TGTGCCAGCAGCCAACCGACAGGGGAGGGCTATGGCTACACCTTC CASSQPTGEGYGYTF
TRBJ2-5 TRBV15 once TRBD2 TGTGCCACCAGCAGGGGGACTAGCGGATACCAAGAGACCCAGTACTTC CATSRGTSGYQETQYF
TRBJ1-6 TRBV2 NA NA TGTGCCAGCAGTGATGGAACAGGGTATTCACCCCTCCACTTT CASSDGTGYSPLHF
TRBJ1-2 TRBV6-5 NA NA TGTGCCAGCAGTTACGATGAGAAAAACTATGGCTACACCTTC CASSYDEKNYGYTF
TRBJ1-3 TRBV7-9 NA NA TGTGCCAGCAGCCAAGCCTGGGACACGGGCCGTGGAAACACCATATATTTT CASSQAWDTGRGNTIYF
TRBJ1-2 TRBV7-9 NA NA TGTGCCAGCAGCTTAAATGGCAGGGACTATGGCTACACCTTC CASSLNGRDYGYTF
TRBJ2-2 TRBV13 NA NA TGTGCCAGCAGCTTAAACAGGGCGGGCGGGGAGCTGTTTTTT CASSLNRAGGELFF
TRBJ2-5 TRBV6-6 NA TRBD2 TGTGCCAGCAGGCTGACTAGCGGGGGGGCCGAGGAGACCCAGTACTTC CASRLTSGGAEETQYF
TRBJ1-3 TRBV6-5 NA TRBD1 TGTGCCAGCATTGGGACAGGGGGCACTGGAAACACCATATATTTT CASIGTGGTGNTIYF
TRBJ2-7 TRBV11-3 NA NA TGTGCCAGCAGCCCCCAGGGCCTCTACGAGCAGTACTTC CASSPQGLYEQYF
TRBJ2-3 TRBV28 NA NA TGTGCCAGCAGTTGGCAACAGGGCCCCGCGGGAGATACGCAGTATTTT CASSWQQGPAGDTQYF
TRBJ2-7 TRBV11-2 NA NA TGTGCCAGCAGCCCAAACGATAAGAGATACGAGCAGTACTTC CASSPNDKRYEQYF
TRBJ2-3 TRBV5-1 NA TRBD2 TGCGCCAGCAGCCCCGGACTAGCGGGGGGAGATACGCAGTATTTT CASSPGLAGGDTQYF
TRBJ2-3 TRBV5-1 NA NA TGCGCCAGTTATCAGGGTAGTACAGATACGCAGTATTTT CASYQGSTDTQYF
TRBJ1-1 TRBV7-2 NA TRBD1 TGTGCCAGCAGCCCCCGACAGGGGGTGAACACTGAAGCTTTCTTT CASSPRQGVNTEAFF
TRBJ1-1 TRBV7-2 NA TRBD1 TGTGCCAGCAGCTTAGCCGTGGGACAGGGTCGCACTGAAGCTTTCTTT CASSLAVGQGRTEAFF
TRBJ1-1 TRBV5-1 NA TRBD1 TGCGCCAGCAGCTTGGCCCAACAGGGGAGGACTGAAGCTTTCTTT CASSLAQQGRTEAFF
TRBJ2-2 TRBV6-5 NA TRBD2 TGTGCCAGCAGGACTAGCGGGATCACCGGGGAGCTGTTTTTT CASRTSGITGELFF
TRBJ2-3 TRBV19 NA NA TGTGCCACCCGTCTAGCCGGAGCAGATACGCAGTATTTT CATRLAGADTQYF
TRBJ1-5 TRBV2 NA NA TGTGCCAGCAGGGCAGGGGATTATAGCAATCAGCCCCAGCATTTT CASRAGDYSNQPQHF
TRBJ2-1 TRBV7-7 NA TRBD1 TGTGCCAGCAGCCGGGACAGATACAATGAGCAGTTCTTC CASSRDRYNEQFF
TRBJ1-2 TRBV11-1 NA NA TGTGCCAGCAGCTTATACGGAGCCCTCTATGGCTACACCTTC CASSLYGALYGYTF
TRBJ1-1 TRBV5-1 NA NA TGCGCCAGCAGCTTGGATAGGGGTGAAGCTTTCTTT CASSLDRGEAFF
TRBJ2-7 TRBV7-9 NA TRBD1 TGTGCCAGCAGCCATGGGACAGGGGGTCCCTCCTACGAGCAGTACTTC CASSHGTGGPSYEQYF
TRBJ2-1 TRBV5-6 NA NA TGTGCCAGCAGCCTCCTAGCGAACTACAATGAGCAGTTCTTC CASSLLANYNEQFF
TRBJ2-7 TRBV6-5 NA TRBD2 TGTGCCAGCAGGACTAGCGGGGGGGCCATCTACGAGCAGTACTTC CASRTSGGAIYEQYF
TRBJ2-7 TRBV7-8 NA NA TGTGCCAGCAGCTTAGTGTCGGACAGTTTGACCGAGCAGTACTTC CASSLVSDSLTEQYF
TRBJ1-3 TRBV7-6 NA TRBD1 TGTGCCAGCAGCCCCGGACAGGGGGTCTCTGGAAACACCATATATTTT CASSPGQGVSGNTIYF
TRBJ2-2 TRBV5-1 once TRBD1 TGCGCCAGCAGCCGCGACGGACAGGGGCCATTCGGGACCGGGGAGCTGTTTTTT CASSRDGQGPFGTGELFF
TRBJ2-7 TRBV5-1 NA NA TGCGCCAGCAGCTTAGGTGGGGCCCGTTACGAGCAGTACTTC CASSLGGARYEQYF
TRBJ2-6 TRBV7-9 NA TRBD1 TGTGCCAGCAGCTCGGGACAGGGGGCGATGTCTGGGGCCAACGTCCTGACTTTC CASSSGQGAMSGANVLTF
TRBJ1-5 TRBV27 NA NA TGTGCCAGCAGTCCTTATACCCGGGGTGTTACGAGTAATAGCAATCAGCCCCAGCATTTT CASSPYTRGVTSNSNQPQHF
TRBJ1-1 TRBV6-1 NA NA TGTGCCAGCAGTGAAAATAGAGGACAAGTGAGAACTGAAGCTTTCTTT CASSENRGQVRTEAFF
TRBJ2-7 TRBV28 NA NA TGTGCCAGCAGTTTATCCCAGGGCCTCAGCTACGAGCAGTACTTC CASSLSQGLSYEQYF
TRBJ2-4 TRBV5-1 NA TRBD2 TGCGCCAGCAGCTCGGATCTAGCGGGGGGGATTATTCAGTACTTC CASSSDLAGGIIQYF
TRBJ2-7 TRBV27 NA NA TGTGCCAGCAGTCCACAGGGTGGAAGAACCTACGAGCAGTACTTC CASSPQGGRTYEQYF
TRBJ2-1 TRBV7-2 few TRBD2 TGTGCCAGCAGCTTACGGCCTCGGGCTAGCGGTGAGAATGAGCAGTTCTTC CASSLRPRASGENEQFF
TRBJ1-2 TRBV6-5 NA TRBD1 TGTGCCAGCAGTTACTCTCGGACAGGGGGTGGCTACACCTTC CASSYSRTGGGYTF
TRBJ2-2 TRBV5-4 NA TRBD1 TGTGCCAGCAGCCGGGTGTCTACAGGGGGCACCGGGGAGCTGTTTTTT CASSRVSTGGTGELFF
TRBJ2-3 TRBV4-1 once TRBD1 TGCGCCAGCAGCCAAGGTGGGACAGGGATGCCAGATACGCAGTATTTT CASSQGGTGMPDTQYF
TRBJ1-4 TRBV28 NA NA TGTGCCAGCACGCAGGTCGCGGAAAAACTGTTTTTT CASTQVAEKLFF
TRBJ2-3 TRBV6-1 NA NA TGTGCCAGCAGTGAAGGACAGGGAGGAGATACGCAGTATTTT CASSEGQGGDTQYF
TRBJ1-1 TRBV11-3 NA TRBD1 TGTGCCAGCAGCTTAGGGGGAAACAGACAGGGGCCTGGAGCTTTCTTT CASSLGGNRQGPGAFF
TRBJ1-3 TRBV27 NA TRBD1 TGTGCCAGCAGAATCACAGGGGGCTCTGGAAACACCATATATTTT CASRITGGSGNTIYF
TRBJ2-1 TRBV7-9 NA NA TGTGCAACAGGGAAGGTTTACAATGAGCAGTTCTTC CATGKVYNEQFF